The rows below give T cell receptor beta chains drawn from one sample of a study of T-cell reconstitution after alpha-beta-depleted transplantation in children. TCRdb independently ran MiXCR on the PCR reads; one entry per CDR3 protein. The sample holds about 230,000 distinct CDR3 sequences, approximately 9.8% seen once. Sequenced material: PBMCs from the stem cell graft donor, taken from the stem cell graft. Source of these receptors: a human donor who donated a stem cell graft to a child with SCID. CDR3s include the opening cysteine and the closing phenylalanine or tryptophan. Fields, in order: J gene, clone size, D gene, V gene, CDR3 DNA, CDR3 protein. The D gene is left open where the match is weak. Size values are once, few and many counts, or a class for expanded clones, and some rows have none.

TRBJ1-1,few,TRBD1,TRBV18,TGTGCCAGCTCTCCTTCCCAGGACAGGGGGAACACTGAAGCTTTCTTT,CASSPSQDRGNTEAFF
TRBJ2-7,NA,NA,TRBV28,TGTGCCAGCGCCGGACCGGGTGCCACCTACGAGCAGTACTTC,CASAGPGATYEQYF
TRBJ1-2,many,TRBD1,TRBV3-1,TGTGCCAGCAGCCAAGACGGGACAGGTCGAAGACATGGCTACACCTTC,CASSQDGTGRRHGYTF
TRBJ2-1,many,NA,TRBV5-1,TGCGCCAGCAGCCCTCACACAGATGAGCAGTTCTTC,CASSPHTDEQFF
TRBJ2-5,many,TRBD2,TRBV9,TGTGCCAGCAGCGATTCACTAGCGGGGAGCCAAGAGACCCAGTACTTC,CASSDSLAGSQETQYF
TRBJ2-1,NA,TRBD2,TRBV9,TGTGCCAGCAGCGCTAGCGGGGCACCTCTGAGCTCCTACAATGAGCAGTTCTTC,CASSASGAPLSSYNEQFF
TRBJ1-5,many,NA,TRBV2,TGTGCCAGCAGCCCCCACGCCAATCAGCCCCAGCATTTT,CASSPHANQPQHF
TRBJ1-1,many,TRBD1,TRBV5-6,TGTGCCAGCAGCTGGGGACAGGACCACACTGAAGCTTTCTTT,CASSWGQDHTEAFF
TRBJ1-2,many,TRBD1,TRBV12-3/TRBV12-4,TGTGCCAGCACCATGACAGGGTATGGCTACACCTTC,CASTMTGYGYTF
TRBJ1-1,many,TRBD1,TRBV5-1,TGCGCCAGCAAAGGCAGGGGGGACGACACTGAAGCTTTCTTT,CASKGRGDDTEAFF
TRBJ2-2,many,NA,TRBV28,TGTGCCAGCAGTTTGGGGCAGTGGAACACCGGGGAGCTGTTTTTT,CASSLGQWNTGELFF
TRBJ2-2,NA,NA,TRBV3-1,TGTGCCTCCTCCAAGCAGGTGGGGGACTTGTTTGCCACCGGGGAGCTGTTTTTT,CASSKQVGDLFATGELFF
TRBJ2-3,many,TRBD2,TRBV10-1,TGCGCCAGCAGTGCTGGGACTAGCGGGGGGCCGGCAGATACGCAGTATTTT,CASSAGTSGGPADTQYF
TRBJ2-2,many,NA,TRBV6-1,TGTGCCAGCAGCCCTAACAGGGGAGGCACCGGGGAGCTGTTTTTT,CASSPNRGGTGELFF
TRBJ1-3,few,NA,TRBV21-1,TGTGCCAGCAGCCCCCGACTCGGCACCTCTGGAAACACCATATATTTT,CASSPRLGTSGNTIYF
TRBJ2-1,many,TRBD1,TRBV28,TGTGCCAGCAGTTTTGACTCAGGGACAGGAAACAATGAGCAGTTCTTC,CASSFDSGTGNNEQFF
TRBJ1-2,many,TRBD1,TRBV5-1,TGTGCCAGCAGCCTTGGTCAGGGGGCGAGTGGCTACACCTTC,CASSLGQGASGYTF
TRBJ2-3,many,NA,TRBV7-9,TGTGCCAGCAGCTTAGGGCACTACGTGCTTGCAGATACGCAGTATTTT,CASSLGHYVLADTQYF
TRBJ2-1,many,NA,TRBV27,TGTGCCAGCAGTCCACATCAATCCTACAATGAGCAGTTCTTC,CASSPHQSYNEQFF
TRBJ1-5,many,NA,TRBV7-9,TGTGCCAGCAGCTCCACAGGGACCCTGGGCAATCAGCCCCAGCATTTT,CASSSTGTLGNQPQHF
TRBJ1-5,once,NA,TRBV5-4,TGTGCCAGCAGCTTGTATGGAATTAGCAATCAGCCCCAGCATTTT,CASSLYGISNQPQHF
TRBJ2-7,many,TRBD1,TRBV4-1,TGCGCCAGCAGCCAAATTAGGACAGGGGACCTCTACGAGCAGTACTTC,CASSQIRTGDLYEQYF
TRBJ1-2,many,TRBD1,TRBV20-1,TGCAGTGCTCAGGGGGCCCTCGGGGGCTACACCTTC,CSAQGALGGYTF
TRBJ2-1,many,NA,TRBV7-6,TGTGCCAGCAGCTTAGGCGGGGCTAGCTCCTACAATGAGCAGTTCTTC,CASSLGGASSYNEQFF
TRBJ1-5,many,NA,TRBV20-1,TGCAGTGCTTCCCCCTTGGGGAAGAGAGGCAATCAGCCCCAGCATTTT,CSASPLGKRGNQPQHF
TRBJ1-1,NA,TRBD1,TRBV5-1,TGCGCCAGCAGCGGCGGACAGGCGGACACTGAAGCTTTCTTT,CASSGGQADTEAFF
TRBJ2-3,many,TRBD2,TRBV5-1,TGCGCCAGCAGCCGGATCACCCCCCAGCGGGGGGCCCTTGATACGCAGTATTTT,CASSRITPQRGALDTQYF
TRBJ2-5,many,NA,TRBV5-1,TGCGCCAGCAGCTTGTCCGGCCAGCCACGAGAGACCCAGTACTTC,CASSLSGQPRETQYF
TRBJ1-5,many,NA,TRBV7-2,TGTGCCAGCAGCTTAGATTTGCAGCCCCAGCATTTT,CASSLDLQPQHF
TRBJ1-1,many,NA,TRBV14,TGTGCCAGCAGCCAAGAGACCGGGGGGATCACTGAAGCTTTCTTT,CASSQETGGITEAFF
TRBJ1-2,NA,NA,TRBV25-1,TGTGCCACCTCGAGGCAGGGGAGCTATGGCGACACCTTC,CATSRQGSYGDTF
TRBJ1-3,few,NA,TRBV12-5,TGTGCTAGTGGCCAGGGGTCGGTCTCTGGAAACACCATATATTTT,CASGQGSVSGNTIYF
TRBJ2-1,many,NA,TRBV20-1,TGCAGTGCTAAAGGGCGCCCACGGGTGGAGCAGTTCTTC,CSAKGRPRVEQFF
TRBJ1-5,many,NA,TRBV12-3/TRBV12-4,TGTGCCAGCAGTTTAGCGCTAGGCCGGCCCCAGCATTTT,CASSLALGRPQHF
TRBJ1-4,many,NA,TRBV5-1,TGCGCCAGCAGCTTGGGACAGTATAATGAAAAACTGTTTTTT,CASSLGQYNEKLFF
TRBJ1-1,NA,NA,TRBV3-1,TGTGCCAGCAGCCACGGATTTCCATACACTGAAGCTTTCTTT,CASSHGFPYTEAFF
TRBJ2-1,NA,NA,TRBV19,TGTGCCAGTGCGGGTCGTAGCTCCTACAATGAGCAGTTCTTC,CASAGRSSYNEQFF
TRBJ1-1,many,NA,TRBV5-1,TGCGCCAGCAGCACCGGACACGGAGTCTCCATGAACACTGAAGCTTTCTTT,CASSTGHGVSMNTEAFF
TRBJ1-5,many,NA,TRBV7-2,TGTGCCAGCAGCTTAGTCCCGGGACGGATTAATCAGCCCCAGCATTTT,CASSLVPGRINQPQHF
TRBJ2-7,many,NA,TRBV5-1,TGCGCCAGCAGAGGGATGAGAGAGAACGAGCAGTACTTC,CASRGMRENEQYF
TRBJ1-4,many,NA,TRBV10-2,TGCGCCAGCACTGAAAGGGAAGGGGAAAAACTGTTTTTT,CASTEREGEKLFF